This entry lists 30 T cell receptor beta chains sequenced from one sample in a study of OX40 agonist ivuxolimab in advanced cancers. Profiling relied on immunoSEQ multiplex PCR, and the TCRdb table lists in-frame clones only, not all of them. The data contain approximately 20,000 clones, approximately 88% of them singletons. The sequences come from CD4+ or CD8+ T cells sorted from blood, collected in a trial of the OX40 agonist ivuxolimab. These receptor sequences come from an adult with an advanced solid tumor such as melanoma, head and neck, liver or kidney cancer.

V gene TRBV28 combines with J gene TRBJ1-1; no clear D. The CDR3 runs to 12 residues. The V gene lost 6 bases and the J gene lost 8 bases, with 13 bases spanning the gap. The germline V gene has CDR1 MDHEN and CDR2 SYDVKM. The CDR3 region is CASSRSGGEAFF. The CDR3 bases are TGTGCCAGCAGCAGATCCGGTGGCGAAGCTTTCTTT.

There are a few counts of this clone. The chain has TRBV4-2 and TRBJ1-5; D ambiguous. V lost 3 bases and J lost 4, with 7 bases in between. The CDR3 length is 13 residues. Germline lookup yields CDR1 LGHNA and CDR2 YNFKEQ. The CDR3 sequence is CASSHEQNQPQHF. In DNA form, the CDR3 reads TGTGCCAGCAGCCATGAGCAAAATCAGCCCCAGCATTTT.

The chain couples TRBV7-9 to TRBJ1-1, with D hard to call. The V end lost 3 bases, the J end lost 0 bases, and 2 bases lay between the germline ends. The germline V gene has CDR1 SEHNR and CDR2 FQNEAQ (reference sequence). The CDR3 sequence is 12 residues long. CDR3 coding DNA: TGTGCCAGCAGCTTTTTGAACACTGAAGCTTTCTTT. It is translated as CASSFLNTEAFF. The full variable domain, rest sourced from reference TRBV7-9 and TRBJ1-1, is DTGVSQNPRHKITKRGQNVTFRCDPISEHNRLYWYRQTLGQGPEFLTYFQNEAQLEKSRLLSDRFSAERPKGSFSTLEIQRTEQGDSAMYLCASSFLNTEAFFGQGTRLTVV.

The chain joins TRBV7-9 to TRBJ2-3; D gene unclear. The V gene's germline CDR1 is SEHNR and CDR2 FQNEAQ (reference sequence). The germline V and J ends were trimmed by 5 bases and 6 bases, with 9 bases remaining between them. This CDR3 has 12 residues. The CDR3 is CASSGNGDTQYF. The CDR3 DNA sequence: TGTGCCAGCAGCGGAAACGGCGATACGCAGTATTTT.

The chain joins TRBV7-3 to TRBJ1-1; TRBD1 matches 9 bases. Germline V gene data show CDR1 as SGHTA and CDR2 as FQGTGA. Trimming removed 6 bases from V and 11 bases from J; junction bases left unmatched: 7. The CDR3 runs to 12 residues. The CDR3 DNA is TGTGCCAGCAGTTCCGGGACAGGGTCGGCTTTCTTT. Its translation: CASSSGTGSAFF.

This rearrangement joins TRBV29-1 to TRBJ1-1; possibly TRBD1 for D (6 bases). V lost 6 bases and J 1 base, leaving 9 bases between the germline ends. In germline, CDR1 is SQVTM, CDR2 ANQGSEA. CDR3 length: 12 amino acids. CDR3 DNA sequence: TGCAGCGTGGGGGCCGCGAACACTGAAGCTTTCTTT. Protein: CSVGAANTEAFF.

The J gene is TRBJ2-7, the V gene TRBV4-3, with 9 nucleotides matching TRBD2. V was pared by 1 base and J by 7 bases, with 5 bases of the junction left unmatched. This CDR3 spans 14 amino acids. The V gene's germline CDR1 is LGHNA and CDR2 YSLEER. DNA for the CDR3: TGCGCCAGCAGCCAAGTAGCGGGAGCAAGAGAGCAGTACTTC. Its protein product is CASSQVAGAREQYF.

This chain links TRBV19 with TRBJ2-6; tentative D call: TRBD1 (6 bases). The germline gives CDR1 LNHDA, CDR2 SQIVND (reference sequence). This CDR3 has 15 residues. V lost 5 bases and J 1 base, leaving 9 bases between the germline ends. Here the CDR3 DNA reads TGTGCCAGTAGTGACAGGCCATCTGGGGCCAACGTCCTGACTTTC. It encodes CASSDRPSGANVLTF.

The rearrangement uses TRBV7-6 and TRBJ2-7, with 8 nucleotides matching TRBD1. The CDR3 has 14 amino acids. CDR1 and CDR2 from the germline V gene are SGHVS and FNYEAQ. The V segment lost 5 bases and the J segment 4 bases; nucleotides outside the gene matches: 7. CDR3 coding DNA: TGTGCCAGCAGCGTTGGACAGGGTGGGTACGAGCAGTACTTC. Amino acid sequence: CASSVGQGGYEQYF.

The CDR3, as DNA: TGTGCCACTCCCCTGGGAGCTTTCTTT. Translated: CATPLGAFF. This rearrangement joins TRBV28 to TRBJ1-1, with no clear D. With 10 bases removed from V and 10 bases from J, the gap between germline ends came to 10 bases. This CDR3 is built from 9 residues. Germline V lookup: CDR1 MDHEN, CDR2 SYDVKM. Based on the CDR3 plus reference TRBV28 and TRBJ1-1, the full variable domain is DVKVTQSSRYLVKRTGEKVFLECVQDMDHENMFWYRQDPGLGLRLIYFSYDVKMKEKGDIPEGYSVSREKKERFSLILESASTNQTSMYLCATPLGAFFGQGTRLTVV.

CDR3 protein: CASSPGGDGYTF. The CDR3 nucleotides are TGTGCCAGCAGCCCTGGGGGAGATGGCTACACCTTC. This chain connects TRBV7-2 to TRBJ1-2; tentatively, D is TRBD1 (5 bases). Germline V gene lookup returns CDR1 SGHTA and CDR2 FQGNSA. Trimming removed 5 bases from V and 6 bases from J, with 10 bases in between. This CDR3 has 12 residues.

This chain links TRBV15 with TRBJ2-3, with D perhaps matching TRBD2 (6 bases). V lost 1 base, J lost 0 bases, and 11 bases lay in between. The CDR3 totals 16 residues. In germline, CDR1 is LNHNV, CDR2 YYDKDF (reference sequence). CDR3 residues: CATSRGTSGSTDTQYF. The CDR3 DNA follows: TGTGCCACCAGCAGAGGGACGAGCGGGAGCACAGATACGCAGTATTTT.

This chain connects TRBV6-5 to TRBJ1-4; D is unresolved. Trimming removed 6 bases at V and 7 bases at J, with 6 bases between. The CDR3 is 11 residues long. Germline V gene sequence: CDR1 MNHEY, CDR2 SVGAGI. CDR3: CASRSLEKLFF. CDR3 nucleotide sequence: TGTGCCAGCAGATCACTTGAAAAACTGTTTTTT.

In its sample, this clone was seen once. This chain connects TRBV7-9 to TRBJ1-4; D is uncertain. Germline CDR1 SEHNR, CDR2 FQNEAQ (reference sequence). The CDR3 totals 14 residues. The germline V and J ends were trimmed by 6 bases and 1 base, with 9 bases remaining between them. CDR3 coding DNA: TGTGCCAGCAGGGCGGGAGGAACTAATGAAAAACTGTTTTTT. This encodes CASRAGGTNEKLFF.

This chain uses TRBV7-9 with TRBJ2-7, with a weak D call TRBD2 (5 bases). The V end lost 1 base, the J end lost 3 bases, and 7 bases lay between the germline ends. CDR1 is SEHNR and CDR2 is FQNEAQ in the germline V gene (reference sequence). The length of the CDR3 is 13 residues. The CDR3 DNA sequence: TGTGCCAGCAGCTTAGGGAGCGGCTACGAGCAGTACTTC. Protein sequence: CASSLGSGYEQYF.

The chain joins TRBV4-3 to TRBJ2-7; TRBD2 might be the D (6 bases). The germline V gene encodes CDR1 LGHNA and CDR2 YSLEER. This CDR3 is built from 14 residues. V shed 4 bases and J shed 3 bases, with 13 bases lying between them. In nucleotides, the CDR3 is TGCGCCAGCAGCCGCGGGGACGACAACTACGAGCAGTACTTC. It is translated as CASSRGDDNYEQYF.

The CDR3 loop is CASKRQGWTEAFF. DNA of the CDR3: TGTGCCAGCAAACGACAGGGATGGACTGAAGCTTTCTTT. V usage is TRBV28 and J usage is TRBJ1-1; TRBD1 aligns across 7 bases. Germline lookup yields CDR1 MDHEN and CDR2 SYDVKM. The CDR3 sequence is 13 residues long. V was clipped by 7 bases and J by 5 bases; unmatched bases: 7.

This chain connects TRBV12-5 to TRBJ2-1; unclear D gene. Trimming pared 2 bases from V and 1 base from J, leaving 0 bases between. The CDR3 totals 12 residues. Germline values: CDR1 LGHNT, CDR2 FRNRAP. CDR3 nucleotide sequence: TGTGCTAGTGGTTTGTCCTACAATGAGCAGTTCTTC. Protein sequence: CASGLSYNEQFF.

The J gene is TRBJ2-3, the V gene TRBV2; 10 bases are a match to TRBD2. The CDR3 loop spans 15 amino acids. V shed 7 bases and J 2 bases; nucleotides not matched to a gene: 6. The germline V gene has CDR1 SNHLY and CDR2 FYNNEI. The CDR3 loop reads CASTAAGGVTDTQYF. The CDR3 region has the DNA TGTGCCAGCACCGCAGCGGGAGGGGTCACAGATACGCAGTATTTT.

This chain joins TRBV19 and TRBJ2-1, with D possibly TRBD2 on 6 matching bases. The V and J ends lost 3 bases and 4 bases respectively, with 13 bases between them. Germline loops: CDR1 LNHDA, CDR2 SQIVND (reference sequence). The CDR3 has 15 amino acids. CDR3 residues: CASSIQAGRYNEQFF. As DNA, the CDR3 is TGTGCCAGTAGTATCCAAGCGGGCCGTTACAATGAGCAGTTCTTC.

The CDR3 reads CASSPWTGDQPQHF. The CDR3 DNA is TGTGCCAGTAGTCCGTGGACAGGAGATCAGCCCCAGCATTTT. The chain carries TRBV19 and TRBJ1-5; the match to TRBD1 covers 7 bases. V was pared by 5 bases and J by 5 bases, with 6 bases of the junction left unmatched. The CDR3 consists of 14 residues. CDR1 LNHDA and CDR2 SQIVND come from the germline V gene (reference sequence).

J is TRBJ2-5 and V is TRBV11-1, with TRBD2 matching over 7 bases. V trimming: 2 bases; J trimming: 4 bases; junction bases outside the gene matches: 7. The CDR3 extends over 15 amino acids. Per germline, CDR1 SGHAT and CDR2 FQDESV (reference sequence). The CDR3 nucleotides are TGTGCCAGCAGCTTAATGTCTAGCGGCGGAGAGACCCAGTACTTC. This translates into CASSLMSSGGETQYF.

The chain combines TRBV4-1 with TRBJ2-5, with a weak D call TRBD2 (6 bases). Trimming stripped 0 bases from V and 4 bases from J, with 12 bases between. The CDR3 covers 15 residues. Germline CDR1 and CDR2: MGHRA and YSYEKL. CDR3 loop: CASSQDRGDSETQYF. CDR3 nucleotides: TGCGCCAGCAGCCAAGATCGAGGGGACTCAGAGACCCAGTACTTC.

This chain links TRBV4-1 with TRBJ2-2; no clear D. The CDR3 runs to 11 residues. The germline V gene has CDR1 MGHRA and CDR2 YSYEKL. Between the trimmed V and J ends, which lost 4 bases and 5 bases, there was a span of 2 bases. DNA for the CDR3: TGCGCCAGCAGCCTGACCGGGGAGCTGTTTTTT. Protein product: CASSLTGELFF.

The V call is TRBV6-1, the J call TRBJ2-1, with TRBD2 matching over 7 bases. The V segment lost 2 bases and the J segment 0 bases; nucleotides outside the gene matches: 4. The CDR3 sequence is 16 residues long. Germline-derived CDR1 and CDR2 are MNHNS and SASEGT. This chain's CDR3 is CASSESWGGSYNEQFF. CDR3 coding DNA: TGTGCCAGCAGTGAATCTTGGGGGGGCTCCTACAATGAGCAGTTCTTC.

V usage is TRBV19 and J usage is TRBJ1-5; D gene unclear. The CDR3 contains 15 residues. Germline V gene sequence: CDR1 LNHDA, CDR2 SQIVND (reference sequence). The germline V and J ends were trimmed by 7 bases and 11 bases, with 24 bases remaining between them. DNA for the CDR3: TGTGCCAGTAATCAAGGAGGGCCCAACCATATGGCCCAGCATTTT. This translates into CASNQGGPNHMAQHF.

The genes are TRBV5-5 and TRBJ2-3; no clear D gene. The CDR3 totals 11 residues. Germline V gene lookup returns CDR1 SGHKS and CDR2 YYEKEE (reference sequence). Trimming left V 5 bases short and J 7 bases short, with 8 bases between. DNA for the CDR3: TGTGCCAGCAGGGAGAGCCATACGCAGTATTTT. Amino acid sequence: CASRESHTQYF. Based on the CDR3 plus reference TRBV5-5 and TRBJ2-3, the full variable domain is DAGVTQSPTHLIKTRGQQVTLRCSPISGHKSVSWYQQVLGQGPQFIFQYYEKEERGRGNFPDRFSARQFPNYSSELNVNALLLGDSALYLCASRESHTQYFGPGTRLTVL.

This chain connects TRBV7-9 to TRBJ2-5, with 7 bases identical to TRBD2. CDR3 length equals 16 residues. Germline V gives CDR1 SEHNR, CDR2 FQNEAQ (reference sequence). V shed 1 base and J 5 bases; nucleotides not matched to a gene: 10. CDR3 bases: TGTGCCAGCAGCTTAGGATTTGGAGTGGGGGGGGAGACCCAGTACTTC. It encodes CASSLGFGVGGETQYF.

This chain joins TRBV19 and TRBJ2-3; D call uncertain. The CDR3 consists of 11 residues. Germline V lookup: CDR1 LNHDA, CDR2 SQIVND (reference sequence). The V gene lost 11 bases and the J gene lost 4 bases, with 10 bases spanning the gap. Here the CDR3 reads CARLVADTQYF. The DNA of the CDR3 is TGTGCCCGTCTGGTGGCAGATACGCAGTATTTT.

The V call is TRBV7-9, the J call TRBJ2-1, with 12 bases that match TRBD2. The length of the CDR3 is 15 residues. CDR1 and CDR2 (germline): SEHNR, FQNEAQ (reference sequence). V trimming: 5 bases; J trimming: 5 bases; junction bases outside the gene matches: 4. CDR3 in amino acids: CASSPRLAGDNEQFF. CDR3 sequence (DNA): TGTGCCAGCAGCCCCAGACTAGCGGGAGACAATGAGCAGTTCTTC. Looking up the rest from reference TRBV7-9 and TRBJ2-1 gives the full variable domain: DTGVSQNPRHKITKRGQNVTFRCDPISEHNRLYWYRQTLGQGPEFLTYFQNEAQLEKSRLLSDRFSAERPKGSFSTLEIQRTEQGDSAMYLCASSPRLAGDNEQFFGPGTRLTVL.